This T cell receptor (beta chain) came from a study of blood T cell repertoires in COVID-19. Only in-frame clones appear in the TCRdb table, and some are missing; sequencing was by immunoSEQ multiplex PCR. This sample has about 150,000 clones; roughly 87% occur once, and the top ten carry less than 5%. Donors were grouped by their self-reported clinical history. The sample comprised PBMCs or T cells enriched from blood (not recorded which). The sequence was collected from a woman in her 40s who had been exposed to COVID-19.

CDR3 coding DNA: TGTGCCAGTAGTATTCGGACAGGGGGAGGCCACACTGAAGCTTTCTTT. Protein product: CASSIRTGGGHTEAFF. The chain has TRBV19 and TRBJ1-1; 10 bases are a match to TRBD1. The germline V gene encodes CDR1 LNHDA and CDR2 SQIVND (reference sequence). The CDR3 has 16 residues. V trimming: 3 bases; J trimming: 3 bases; junction bases outside the gene matches: 7.